This TCR beta chain emerged from a study of T cells in localized non-small cell lung cancer. The study, taken as a whole, reports: Within adjacent lung there appeared a median around 55 of the top 100 tumor clones. The highest T cell clonality was in uninvolved adjacent lung, above tumor.

Notes on this clone: Its specificity is not known.

Trimming removed 6 bases from V and 5 bases from J; junction bases left unmatched: 8. This CDR3 has 14 residues. From germline, CDR1 is MDHEN and CDR2 SYDVKM. The repertoire was sequenced with immunoSEQ multiplex PCR; TCRdb's copy has only in-frame clones and lacks some. The sample includes roughly 13,000 clones, about nine tenths of them seen just once. The chain joins TRBV28 to TRBJ2-5; 8 positions agree with TRBD2. Sequenced here: peripheral blood mononuclear cells, sampled before any cancer treatment. The clonotype comes from a man aged 40-75 years with stage III lung adenocarcinoma. The CDR3 here is CASSPAGGVETQYF. In nucleotides, the CDR3 is TGTGCCAGCAGCCCTGCGGGGGGCGTCGAGACCCAGTACTTC.